The entry below gives a single TCR beta chain sequence along with its context. TCRdb analysed the RT-PCR reads with MiXCR anew, one entry per CDR3 protein. The sample lists just under 550,000 distinct CDR3 sequences, under 30% occurring once. These data come from a study of response to subunit inactivated influenza vaccine. The CDR3 runs to 15 residues. Trimming left V 1 base short and J 4 bases short, with 11 bases between. In germline, CDR1 is MGHRA, CDR2 YSYEKL. These data were also filed under a second study, of T cells expressing NK-cell markers. From that report: It was by 5'RACE template switching with UMIs that TCR beta cDNA was made.

Sequencing used CD4+ T cells sorted from PBMCs, obtained 11 to 12 days after vaccination. This TCR was sampled from a man between 45 and 60 years old who received an inactivated influenza vaccine. The chain employs TRBV4-1 and TRBJ2-1; a weak D match, TRBD1 (5 bases). CDR3 residues: CASSQVPRGYNEQFF. As DNA, the CDR3 is TGCGCCAGCAGCCAAGTCCCTAGGGGTTACAATGAGCAGTTCTTC.